This T cell receptor (beta chain) was captured in a study of tumor-infiltrating lymphocytes in primary liver carcinoma. Study in general: Samples had roughly 3.65 to 8 million productive TCRbeta reads, comparable between tissue types. Study-wide results and caveats: Detection in all five tumor regions applied to only about 7-24% of top clones.

Turning to this clonotype: The antigen is unknown.

From 500 ng total RNA, TCR beta cDNA was generated with a primer in the constant region. For TCR beta, libraries were produced by three nested multiplex PCR rounds using slightly modified ARM-PCR. One entry per CDR3 protein, called by TCRdb with MiXCR from the multiplex PCR reads. The profile shows approximately 110,000 distinct CDR3 sequences, approximately 78% of them singletons. DNA and RNA were both co-extracted from around 20-30 mg of bulk tissue that had not been sorted. Whichever tumor sample was examined, it had over 85% viable tumor cells. This clonotype was obtained from a man in his forties or fifties with primary liver carcinoma and hepatitis B virus infection. Specimen: liver tumor tissue from sampling region 3. Indicated subset: tumor region T3, left-lateral pole.

In DNA, the CDR3 is TGTGTCAACAGCTTTCCCGGGACAAGCGGGGCCAAAAACATTCAGTACTTC. Its protein product is CVNSFPGTSGAKNIQYF. The chain carries TRBV11-1 and TRBJ2-4; D may correspond to TRBD1 or TRBD2 (6 bases each). CDR1 is SGHAT, CDR2 FQDESV, per germline (reference sequence). This CDR3 region has 17 residues. Combining the CDR3 with reference TRBV11-1 and TRBJ2-4 gives the whole variable domain EAEVAQSPRYKITEKSQAVAFWCDPISGHATLYWYRQILGQGPELLVQFQDESVVDDSQLPKDRFSAERLKGVDSTLKIQPAELGDSAMYLCVNSFPGTSGAKNIQYFGAGTRLSVL.